Below are 18 T cell receptor beta chains sequenced from a single sample in a study of T cell changes during pregnancy in multiple sclerosis. Sequenced by immunoSEQ multiplex PCR; TCRdb stores in-frame clones only, minus some. The sample consists of roughly 26,000 clones, approximately 92% of them appearing once. Material: CD8+ T cells from peripheral blood mononuclear cells, obtained in the second trimester of pregnancy. The receptors derive from a female donor with multiple sclerosis, enrolled in a pregnancy study.

J is TRBJ1-2 and V is TRBV9; unclear D gene. V shed 0 bases and J shed 3 bases, with 15 bases lying between them. Germline loops: CDR1 SGDLS, CDR2 YYNGEE. This CDR3 is 16 amino acids long. This chain's CDR3 is CASSVESKAGYYGYTF. The CDR3 DNA is TGTGCCAGCAGCGTAGAGTCCAAAGCAGGCTACTATGGCTACACCTTC.

This clone was detected once. The rearrangement joins TRBV9 to TRBJ2-1, with no clear D. V lost 3 bases, J lost 0 bases, and 4 bases lay in between. Per germline, CDR1 SGDLS and CDR2 YYNGEE. This CDR3 region has 13 residues. This CDR3 is CASSESSYNEQFF. DNA for the CDR3: TGTGCCAGCAGCGAGAGCTCCTACAATGAGCAGTTCTTC.

The CDR3 DNA is TGTGCCAGTAGTCGACTAGCGGGAGAGTTTGGAGAGACCCAGTACTTC. Its translation: CASSRLAGEFGETQYF. V gene TRBV19 combines with J gene TRBJ2-5; 12 positions match TRBD2. J gave up 4 bases and V 5 bases, and 8 bases lay outside the gene matches. CDR1 is LNHDA and CDR2 is SQIVND in the germline V gene (reference sequence). The CDR3 covers 16 residues.

This clone was seen a single time. The rearrangement links TRBV7-9 to TRBJ2-3; D is unresolved. Per the germline V gene, CDR1 is SEHNR and CDR2 is FQNEAQ (reference sequence). V was trimmed by 4 bases and J by 2 bases, leaving 22 bases between them. The CDR3 length is 18 residues. The CDR3 coding sequence is TGTGCCAGCAGCTACCCCCGCACTCCATCCCTATCCACAGATACGCAGTATTTT. Its protein product is CASSYPRTPSLSTDTQYF.

This sequence joins TRBV4-1 and TRBJ2-1, with TRBD2 matching 7 bases. Per the germline V gene, CDR1 is MGHRA and CDR2 is YSYEKL. J gave up 6 bases and V 2 bases, and 4 bases lay outside the gene matches. This CDR3 region has 14 residues. This CDR3 reads CASSQRSSGNEQFF. The CDR3 nucleotides read TGCGCCAGCAGCCAAAGGTCTAGCGGCAATGAGCAGTTCTTC.

CDR3: CASSYFTGPGETQYF. The CDR3 DNA follows: TGTGCCAGCAGTTACTTTACAGGGCCTGGAGAGACCCAGTACTTC. The chain is built from TRBV6-5 and TRBJ2-5; D is perhaps TRBD1 (6 bases). Germline CDR1 and CDR2: MNHEY and SVGAGI. The CDR3 runs 15 residues. The V end lost 1 base, the J end lost 4 bases, and 13 bases lay between the germline ends.

The genes are TRBV7-9 and TRBJ2-2; D remains unclear. Germline lookup yields CDR1 SEHNR and CDR2 FQNEAQ (reference sequence). V lost 2 bases and J lost 6, with 16 bases in between. CDR3 length: 16 amino acids. The CDR3 is CASSLFPRFPPGELFF. CDR3 nucleotide sequence: TGTGCCAGCAGCTTATTTCCACGGTTCCCCCCCGGGGAGCTGTTTTTT.

This sequence joins TRBV11-3 and TRBJ2-7; 10 bases line up with TRBD2. J lost 4 bases, V lost 0 bases, and 6 bases had no gene match. This CDR3 has 16 residues. Looked up from germline, CDR1 is SGHNT and CDR2 is YENEEA. The CDR3 DNA follows: TGTGCCAGCAGCTTAGATAGAACTAGCGGGAAGTACGAGCAGTACTTC. Its translation is CASSLDRTSGKYEQYF.

The CDR3 spells CASSQRQGDYNEQFF. The CDR3 DNA sequence: TGCGCCAGCAGCCAAAGACAGGGGGACTACAATGAGCAGTTCTTC. The V call is TRBV4-3, the J call TRBJ2-1; 9 bases fit TRBD1. Germline CDR1 is LGHNA and CDR2 is YSLEER. Losses at the gene ends were 2 bases for V and 3 bases for J; bases not matched to a gene: 2. This CDR3 region has 15 residues.

The genes are TRBV7-2 and TRBJ2-7, with 11 nucleotides matching TRBD2. V shed 2 bases and J 2 bases; nucleotides not matched to a gene: 5. Per germline, CDR1 SGHTA and CDR2 FQGNSA. CDR3 length equals 16 residues. CDR3 sequence: CASSLTSGSPPYEQYF. The CDR3, as DNA: TGTGCCAGCAGCTTAACTAGCGGGAGTCCCCCCTACGAGCAGTACTTC.

This clone was counted between two and nine times. The V and J genes are TRBV27 and TRBJ2-3; D possibly corresponds to TRBD1 (5 bases). This CDR3 comprises 13 residues. Trimming removed 6 bases from V and 5 bases from J, with 12 bases in between. Germline assignment: CDR1 MNHEY and CDR2 SMNVEV (reference sequence). CDR3 DNA: TGTGCCAGCAGCTCAGGGAATGGAGATACGCAGTATTTT. It encodes CASSSGNGDTQYF.

V gene TRBV25-1 combines with J gene TRBJ1-4, with D unclear. CDR1 and CDR2 (germline): MGHDK, SYGVNS. The CDR3 is 14 amino acids. V was pared by 6 bases and J by 7 bases, with 15 bases between. The CDR3 loop is CASRSLQNVEKLFF. In DNA form, the CDR3 reads TGTGCCAGCAGGTCGTTACAGAATGTTGAAAAACTGTTTTTT.

The genes are TRBV28 and TRBJ1-5; D not resolved. Germline assignment: CDR1 MDHEN and CDR2 SYDVKM. The CDR3 is made up of 15 amino acids. The V and J ends lost 11 bases and 1 base respectively, with 18 bases between them. The CDR3 loop is CASVFSDMSNQPQHF. DNA for the CDR3: TGTGCCTCTGTTTTCTCCGACATGAGCAATCAGCCCCAGCATTTT.

The chain is built from TRBV4-1 and TRBJ2-5; 7 bases are a match to TRBD1. The DNA end favors TRBJ2-7, so the J call may be wrong. CDR3 length: 16 residues. Germline assignment: CDR1 MGHRA and CDR2 YSYEKL. The CDR3 spells CASSQAGQEFSYEQYF. DNA for the CDR3: TGCGCCAGCAGCCAAGCCGGACAGGAGTTTTCCTACGAGCAGTACTTC.

The chain joins TRBV5-1 to TRBJ2-3; the D is unclear. The V and J ends lost 4 bases and 2 bases respectively, with 17 bases between them. The CDR3 has 16 amino acids. Germline V gives CDR1 SGHRS, CDR2 YFSETQ. This chain's CDR3 is CASSPRGSPSTDTQYF. The CDR3 bases are TGCGCCAGCAGCCCGAGAGGATCCCCCTCCACAGATACGCAGTATTTT.

V is TRBV4-3 and J is TRBJ1-5, with 7 bases aligning to TRBD1. The V segment lost 0 bases and the J segment 5 bases; nucleotides outside the gene matches: 22. This CDR3 has 21 amino acids. Germline-derived CDR1 and CDR2 are LGHNA and YSLEER. CDR3: CASSQDFSSGTGTVGDQPQHF. The CDR3 DNA follows: TGCGCCAGCAGCCAAGATTTCTCTTCGGGGACCGGGACAGTGGGCGATCAGCCCCAGCATTTT.

The chain has TRBV9 and TRBJ2-3, with a possible D match to TRBD1 (5 bases). V shed 5 bases and J shed 6 bases, with 7 bases lying between them. Per germline, CDR1 SGDLS and CDR2 YYNGEE. CDR3 size: 11 residues. The CDR3 bases are TGTGCCAGCAGAGGGGCCGATACGCAGTATTTT. This sequence encodes CASRGADTQYF.

The J gene is TRBJ2-7, the V gene TRBV27; 14 nucleotides align to TRBD2. Germline CDR1 is MNHEY and CDR2 is SMNVEV (reference sequence). The CDR3 consists of 15 residues. J gave up 5 bases and V 5 bases, and 5 bases lay outside the gene matches. The CDR3 bases are TGTGCCAGCAGTCTTACGGGACTAGCGGGAGACGAGCAGTACTTC. It encodes CASSLTGLAGDEQYF.